The clone carrying this TCR beta chain was observed many times. TCRdb called the 5' RACE reads again in MiXCR, with one record for every CDR3 protein. The table includes some 34,000 distinct CDR3 sequences, approximately 6.9% detected once. The record originates from a study of early T cells in non-severe SARS-CoV-2 infection. Looked up from germline, CDR1 is SGHTA and CDR2 is FQGNSA. This CDR3 has 15 amino acids. Trimming at V came to 3 bases and at J to 5 bases, leaving 8 bases not matched to a gene. This sequence joins TRBV7-2 and TRBJ2-5; TRBD2 matches at 8 bases. The specimen comprised whole blood, sampled at baseline. This receptor was identified in an adult who was a healthcare worker with PCR-confirmed SARS-CoV-2 infection or an uninfected control (not recorded which). The CDR3 reads CASSFRAGVKETQYF. CDR3 nucleotide sequence: TGTGCCAGCAGCTTCCGAGCGGGAGTAAAGGAGACCCAGTACTTC.